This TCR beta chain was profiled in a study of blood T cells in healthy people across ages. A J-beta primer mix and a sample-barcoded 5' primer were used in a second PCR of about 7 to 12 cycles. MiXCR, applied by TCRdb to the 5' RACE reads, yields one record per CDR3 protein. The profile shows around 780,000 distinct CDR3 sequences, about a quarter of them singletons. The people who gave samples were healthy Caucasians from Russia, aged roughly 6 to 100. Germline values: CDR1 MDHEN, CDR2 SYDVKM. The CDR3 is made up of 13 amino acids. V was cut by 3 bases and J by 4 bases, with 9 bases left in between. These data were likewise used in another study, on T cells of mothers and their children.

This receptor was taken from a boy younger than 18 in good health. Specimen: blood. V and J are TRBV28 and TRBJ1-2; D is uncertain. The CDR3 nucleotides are TGTGCCAGCAGTTTTCGCGGTTCCTATGGCTACACCTTC. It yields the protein CASSFRGSYGYTF.